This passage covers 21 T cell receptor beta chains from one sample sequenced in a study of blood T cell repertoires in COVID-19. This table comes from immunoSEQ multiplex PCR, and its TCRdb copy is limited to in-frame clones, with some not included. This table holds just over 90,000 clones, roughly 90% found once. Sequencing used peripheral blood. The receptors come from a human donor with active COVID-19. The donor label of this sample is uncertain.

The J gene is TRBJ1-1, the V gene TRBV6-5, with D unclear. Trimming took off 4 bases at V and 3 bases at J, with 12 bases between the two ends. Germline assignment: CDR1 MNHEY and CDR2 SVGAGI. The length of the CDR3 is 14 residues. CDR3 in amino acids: CASSLRVRDTEAFF. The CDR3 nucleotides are TGTGCCAGCAGTTTACGGGTACGCGACACTGAAGCTTTCTTT.

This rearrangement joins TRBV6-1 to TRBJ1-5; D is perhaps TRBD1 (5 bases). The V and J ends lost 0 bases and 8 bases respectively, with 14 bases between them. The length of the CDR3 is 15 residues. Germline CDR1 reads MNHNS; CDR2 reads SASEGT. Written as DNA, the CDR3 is TGTGCCAGCAGTGAAGCGGGGCCAGGTAAGGAGCCCCAGCATTTT. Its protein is CASSEAGPGKEPQHF.

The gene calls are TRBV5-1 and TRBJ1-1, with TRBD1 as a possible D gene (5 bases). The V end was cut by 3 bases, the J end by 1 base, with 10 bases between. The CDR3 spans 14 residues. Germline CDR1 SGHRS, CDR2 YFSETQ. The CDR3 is CASSSGGGNTEAFF. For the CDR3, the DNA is TGCGCCAGCAGCTCCGGCGGGGGGAACACTGAAGCTTTCTTT.

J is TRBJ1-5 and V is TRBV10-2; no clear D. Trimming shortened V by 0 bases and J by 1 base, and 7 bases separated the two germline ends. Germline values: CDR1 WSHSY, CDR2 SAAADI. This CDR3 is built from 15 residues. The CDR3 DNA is TGCGCCAGCAGTGAGTCAGGCGGGAGCAATCAGCCCCAGCATTTT. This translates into CASSESGGSNQPQHF.

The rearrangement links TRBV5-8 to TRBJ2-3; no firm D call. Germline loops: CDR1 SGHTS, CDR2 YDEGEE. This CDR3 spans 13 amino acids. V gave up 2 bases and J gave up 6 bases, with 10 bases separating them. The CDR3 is CASSLYTSDTQYF. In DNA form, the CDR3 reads TGTGCCAGCAGCTTATACACATCGGATACGCAGTATTTT.

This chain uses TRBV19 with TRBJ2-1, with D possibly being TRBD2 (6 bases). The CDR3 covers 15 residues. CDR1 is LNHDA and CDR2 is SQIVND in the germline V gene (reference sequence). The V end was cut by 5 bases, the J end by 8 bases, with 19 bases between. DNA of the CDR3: TGTGCCAGTAGTCTCCTCCTCGCGGGCGGGGATGAGCAGTTCTTC. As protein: CASSLLLAGGDEQFF.

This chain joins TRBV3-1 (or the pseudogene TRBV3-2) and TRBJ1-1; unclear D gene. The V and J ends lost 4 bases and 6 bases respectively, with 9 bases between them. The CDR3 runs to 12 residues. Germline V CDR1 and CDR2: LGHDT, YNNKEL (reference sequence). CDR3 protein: CASSPRGAEAFF. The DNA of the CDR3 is TGTGCCAGCAGCCCACGCGGGGCTGAAGCTTTCTTT.

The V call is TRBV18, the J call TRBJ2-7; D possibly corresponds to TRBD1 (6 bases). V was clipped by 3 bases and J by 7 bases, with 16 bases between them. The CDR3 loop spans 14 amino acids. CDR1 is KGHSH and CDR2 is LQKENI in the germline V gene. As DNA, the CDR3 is TGTGCCAGCTCACCCAATAACAGGGTGTGGGAGCAGTACTTC. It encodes CASSPNNRVWEQYF.

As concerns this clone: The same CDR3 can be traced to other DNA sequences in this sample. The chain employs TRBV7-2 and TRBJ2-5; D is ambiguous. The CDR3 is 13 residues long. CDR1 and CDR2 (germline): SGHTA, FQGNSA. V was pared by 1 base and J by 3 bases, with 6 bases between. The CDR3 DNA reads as TGTGCCAGCAGCTTAGGAACTAAAGAGACCCAGTACTTC. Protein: CASSLGTKETQYF.

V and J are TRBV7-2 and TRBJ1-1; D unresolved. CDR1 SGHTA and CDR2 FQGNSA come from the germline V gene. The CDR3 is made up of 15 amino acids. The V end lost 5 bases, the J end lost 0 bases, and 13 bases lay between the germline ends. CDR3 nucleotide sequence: TGTGCCAGCAGCCTACCGTCATATATGAACACTGAAGCTTTCTTT. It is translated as CASSLPSYMNTEAFF.

The DNA for the CDR3 is TGCGCCAGCAGCTTGGCCGTTATTGATAATTCACCCCTCCACTTT. Translation gives CASSLAVIDNSPLHF. The rearrangement joins TRBV5-1 to TRBJ1-6; no firm D call. Trimming removed 0 bases from V and 5 bases from J, with 9 bases in between. The CDR3 runs 15 residues. Germline CDR1 and CDR2: SGHRS and YFSETQ.

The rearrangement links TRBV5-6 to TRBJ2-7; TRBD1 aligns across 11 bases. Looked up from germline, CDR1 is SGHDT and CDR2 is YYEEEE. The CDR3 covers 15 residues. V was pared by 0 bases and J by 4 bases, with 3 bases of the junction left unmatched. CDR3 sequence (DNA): TGTGCCAGCAGCTTGGTAGGGACAGGGGGATACGAGCAGTACTTC. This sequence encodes CASSLVGTGGYEQYF.

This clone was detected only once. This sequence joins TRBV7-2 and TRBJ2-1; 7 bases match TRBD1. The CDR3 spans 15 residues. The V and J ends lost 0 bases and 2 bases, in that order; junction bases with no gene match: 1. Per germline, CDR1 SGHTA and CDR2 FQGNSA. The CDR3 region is CASSLAQGAYNEQFF. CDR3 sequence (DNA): TGTGCCAGCAGCTTAGCCCAGGGGGCCTACAATGAGCAGTTCTTC.

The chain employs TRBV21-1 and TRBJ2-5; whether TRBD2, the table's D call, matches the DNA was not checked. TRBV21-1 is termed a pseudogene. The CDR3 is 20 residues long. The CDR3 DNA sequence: TGTGCCAGCAGCAACCTAGACCCCACGGCCGTTAGAGGGCTAAAAGAGACCCAGTACTTC. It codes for CASSNLDPTAVRGLKETQYF.

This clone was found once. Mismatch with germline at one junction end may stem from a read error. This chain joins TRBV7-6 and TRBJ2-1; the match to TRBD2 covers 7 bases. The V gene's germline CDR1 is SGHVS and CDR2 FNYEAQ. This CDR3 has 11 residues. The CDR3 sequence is CASSLGGGPVF. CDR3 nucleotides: TGTGCCAGCAGCTTAGGCGGGGGACCAGTCTTC.

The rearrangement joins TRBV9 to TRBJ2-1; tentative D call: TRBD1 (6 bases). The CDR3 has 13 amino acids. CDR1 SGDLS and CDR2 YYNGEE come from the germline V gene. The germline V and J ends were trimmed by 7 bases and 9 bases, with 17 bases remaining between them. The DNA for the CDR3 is TGTGCCAGCGCAACAGGGAATCCCGGTGAGCAGTTCTTC. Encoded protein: CASATGNPGEQFF.

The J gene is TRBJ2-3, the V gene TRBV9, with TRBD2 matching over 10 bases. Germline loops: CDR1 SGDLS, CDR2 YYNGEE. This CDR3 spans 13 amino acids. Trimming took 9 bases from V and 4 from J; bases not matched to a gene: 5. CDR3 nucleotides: TGTGCCACCTCAGCGGGGGGGGCAGATACGCAGTATTTT. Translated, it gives CATSAGGADTQYF.

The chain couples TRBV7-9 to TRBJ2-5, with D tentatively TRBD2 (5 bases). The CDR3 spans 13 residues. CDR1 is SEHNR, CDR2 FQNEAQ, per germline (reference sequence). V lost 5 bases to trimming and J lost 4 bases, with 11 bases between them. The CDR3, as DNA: TGTGCCAGCAGCCACCGGGATCTAGAGACCCAGTACTTC. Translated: CASSHRDLETQYF.

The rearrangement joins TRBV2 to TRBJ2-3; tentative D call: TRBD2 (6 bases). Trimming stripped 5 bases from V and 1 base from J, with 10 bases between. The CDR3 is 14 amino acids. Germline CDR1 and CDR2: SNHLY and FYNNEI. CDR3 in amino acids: CASSRDSGTDTQYF. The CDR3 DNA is TGTGCCAGCAGTCGGGACTCAGGCACAGATACGCAGTATTTT.

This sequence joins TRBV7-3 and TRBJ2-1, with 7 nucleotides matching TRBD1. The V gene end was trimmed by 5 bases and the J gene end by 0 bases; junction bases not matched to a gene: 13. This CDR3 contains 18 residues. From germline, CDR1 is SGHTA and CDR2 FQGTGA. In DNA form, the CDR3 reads TGTGCCAGCAGCCCTACCCCAGGGGGACAGCTCTCCTACAATGAGCAGTTCTTC. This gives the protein CASSPTPGGQLSYNEQFF.

CDR3 DNA: TGTGCCACAAGACAGTTCTACGAGCAGTACTTC. Encoded protein: CATRQFYEQYF. J is TRBJ2-7 and V is TRBV2, with D perhaps TRBD1 (5 bases). Per germline, CDR1 SNHLY and CDR2 FYNNEI. V lost 10 bases, J lost 3 bases, and 10 bases lay in between. This CDR3 has 11 residues. Using reference TRBV2 and TRBJ2-7 for the parts outside the CDR3, the full variable domain is EPEVTQTPSHQVTQMGQEVILRCVPISNHLYFYWYRQILGQKVEFLVSFYNNEISEKSEIFDDQFSVERPDGSNFTLKIRSTKLEDSAMYFCATRQFYEQYFGPGTRLTVT.